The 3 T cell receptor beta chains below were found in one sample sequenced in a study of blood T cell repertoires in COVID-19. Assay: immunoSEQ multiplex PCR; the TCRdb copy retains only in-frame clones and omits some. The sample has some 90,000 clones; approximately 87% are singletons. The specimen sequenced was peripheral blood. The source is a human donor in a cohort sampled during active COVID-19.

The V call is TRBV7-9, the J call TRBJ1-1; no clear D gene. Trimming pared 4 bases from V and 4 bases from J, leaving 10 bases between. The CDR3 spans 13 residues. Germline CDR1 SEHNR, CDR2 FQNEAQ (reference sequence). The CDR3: CASSSQEGTEAFF. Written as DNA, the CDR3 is TGTGCCAGCAGCTCCCAGGAGGGCACTGAAGCTTTCTTT. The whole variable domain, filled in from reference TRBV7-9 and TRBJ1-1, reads DTGVSQNPRHKITKRGQNVTFRCDPISEHNRLYWYRQTLGQGPEFLTYFQNEAQLEKSRLLSDRFSAERPKGSFSTLEIQRTEQGDSAMYLCASSSQEGTEAFFGQGTRLTVV.

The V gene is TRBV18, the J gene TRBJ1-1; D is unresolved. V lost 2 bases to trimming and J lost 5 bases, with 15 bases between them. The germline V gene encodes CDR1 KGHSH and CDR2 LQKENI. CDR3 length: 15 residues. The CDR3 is CASSPSITQLTEAFF. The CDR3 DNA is TGTGCCAGCTCACCATCAATTACCCAGTTGACTGAAGCTTTCTTT.

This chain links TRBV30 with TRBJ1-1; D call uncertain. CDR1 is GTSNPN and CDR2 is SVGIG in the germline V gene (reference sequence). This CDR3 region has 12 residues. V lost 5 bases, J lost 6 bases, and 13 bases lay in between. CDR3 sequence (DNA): TGTGCCTGGGGCCCCGCGGGCGCTGAAGCTTTCTTT. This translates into CAWGPAGAEAFF.